The 17 T cell receptor beta chains in this list originate from one sample, sequenced in a study of blood T cell repertoires in COVID-19. Here immunoSEQ multiplex PCR was the method, and the copy in TCRdb shows in-frame clones only, minus some. This sample has about 180,000 clones, with roughly nine tenths found just once. The sequenced sample was PBMCs or T cells enriched from blood (not recorded which). The receptors stem from a woman aged 40-49 years with acute COVID-19.

The rearrangement joins TRBV4-1 to TRBJ1-5; D gene unclear. The CDR3 is made up of 16 amino acids. The germline V gene encodes CDR1 MGHRA and CDR2 YSYEKL. V shed 1 base and J shed 7 bases, with 17 bases lying between them. DNA for the CDR3: TGCGCCAGCAGCCAAGCCCTTAACATACGAGGGCAGCCCCAGCATTTT. Translation gives CASSQALNIRGQPQHF.

CDR3 region: CATRDRESRETQYF. In DNA, the CDR3 is TGTGCCACCCGAGACAGGGAAAGCCGGGAGACCCAGTACTTC. This chain uses TRBV19 with TRBJ2-5; 7 bases match TRBD1. Germline V gives CDR1 LNHDA, CDR2 SQIVND (reference sequence). Unmatched junction bases numbered 13, after V lost 10 bases and J lost 5 bases. The CDR3 runs 14 residues. Supplemented by reference TRBV19 and TRBJ2-5, the full variable domain reads DGGITQSPKYLFRKEGQNVTLSCEQNLNHDAMYWYRQDPGQGLRLIYYSQIVNDFQKGDIAEGYSVSREKKESFPLTVTSAQKNPTAFYLCATRDRESRETQYFGPGTRLLVL.

This rearrangement joins TRBV7-9 to TRBJ1-1; D is perhaps TRBD1 (5 bases). Trimming took off 5 bases at V and 1 base at J, with 17 bases between the two ends. The CDR3 sequence is 16 residues long. Germline V gives CDR1 SEHNR, CDR2 FQNEAQ (reference sequence). CDR3 region: CASSRASGAGNTEAFF. In nucleotides, the CDR3 is TGTGCCAGCAGCCGGGCTAGCGGGGCAGGGAACACTGAAGCTTTCTTT.

The chain combines TRBV7-2 with TRBJ2-7, with D perhaps TRBD1 (6 bases). Germline V gene sequence: CDR1 SGHTA, CDR2 FQGNSA. The CDR3 length is 15 residues. V lost 1 base and J 7 bases, leaving 17 bases between the germline ends. CDR3 sequence: CASSLEGGAPWEQYF. In DNA, the CDR3 is TGTGCCAGCAGCTTAGAAGGGGGAGCGCCCTGGGAGCAGTACTTC.

The V gene is TRBV4-3, the J gene TRBJ1-2; D gene uncertain. Germline V gives CDR1 LGHNA, CDR2 YSLEER. Deletions cut 6 bases from V and 1 base from J, with 9 bases between. CDR3 length: 13 residues. CDR3 sequence (DNA): TGCGCCAGCAGTCCACTGGTTAACTATGGCTACACCTTC. The encoded protein is CASSPLVNYGYTF.

The chain has TRBV7-8 and TRBJ1-5; 9 positions agree with TRBD1. V shed 5 bases and J 6 bases; nucleotides not matched to a gene: 5. Germline CDR1 and CDR2: SGHVS and FQNEAQ. The CDR3 spans 14 residues. In DNA form, the CDR3 reads TGTGCCAGCAGCGCGGGACAGGGAAGTCAGCCCCAGCATTTT. Its translation: CASSAGQGSQPQHF.

This clone has more than one count but fewer than ten. This sequence joins TRBV12-3 or TRBV12-4 and TRBJ2-7; perhaps TRBD2 as D (5 bases). V was pared by 6 bases and J by 1 base, with 10 bases between. The CDR3 covers 13 residues. DNA of the CDR3: TGTGCCAGCAGGACCCGGGGTTCCTACGAGCAGTACTTC. Translation gives CASRTRGSYEQYF.

This clone appeared once. This chain connects TRBV4-1 to TRBJ2-7, with D perhaps matching TRBD2 (6 bases). Looked up from germline, CDR1 is MGHRA and CDR2 is YSYEKL. The CDR3 has 12 amino acids. V was trimmed by 4 bases and J by 9 bases, leaving 13 bases between them. CDR3 coding DNA: TGCGCCAGCAGCCCCACGGGGGTCGGGCAGTACTTC. Its protein is CASSPTGVGQYF.

V usage is TRBV14 and J usage is TRBJ2-7; 8 bases line up with TRBD1. CDR1 and CDR2 (germline): SGHDN, FVKESK. J was trimmed by 2 bases and V by 1 base; bases with no gene match: 7. There are 16 residues in the CDR3. CDR3 in amino acids: CASSQGFGTGAYEQYF. The CDR3 DNA is TGTGCCAGCAGCCAAGGTTTCGGGACAGGAGCCTACGAGCAGTACTTC.

The V gene is TRBV28, the J gene TRBJ2-7; D might be TRBD1 (6 bases). Germline V gives CDR1 MDHEN, CDR2 SYDVKM. The V end was cut by 7 bases, the J end by 4 bases, with 14 bases between. The CDR3 extends over 13 amino acids. The CDR3 spells CASTPGEGYEQYF. CDR3 DNA: TGTGCCAGCACCCCAGGGGAAGGATACGAGCAGTACTTC.

The rearrangement joins TRBV7-9 to TRBJ2-2; TRBD2 aligns across 10 bases. The trim removed 3 bases at V and 6 bases at J, leaving 7 bases unmatched. The CDR3 has 16 residues. CDR1 is SEHNR, CDR2 FQNEAQ, per germline (reference sequence). CDR3 in DNA: TGTGCCAGCAGCTTGGTAGCGGGGGGCCTTTCCGGGGAGCTGTTTTTT. It translates to CASSLVAGGLSGELFF.

The chain is built from TRBV30 and TRBJ2-3; the match to TRBD2 covers 12 bases. This CDR3 is 17 amino acids long. Trimming at V came to 0 bases and at J to 2 bases, leaving 6 bases not matched to a gene. The germline V gene encodes CDR1 GTSNPN and CDR2 SVGIG (reference sequence). The CDR3 DNA reads TGTGCCTGGAGTGTAATCCGGACTAGCGGGGTCACAGATACGCAGTATTTT. This sequence encodes CAWSVIRTSGVTDTQYF.

This clone was seen just once. This chain joins TRBV9 and TRBJ2-7; 10 bases agree with TRBD2. The CDR3 sequence is 16 residues long. Germline lookup yields CDR1 SGDLS and CDR2 YYNGEE. The J segment lost 4 bases and the V segment lost 1 base, leaving 8 bases of the junction unmatched. As DNA, the CDR3 is TGTGCCAGCAGCGTAAGTGCTACTAGCGGGACGTACGAGCAGTACTTC. Its translation: CASSVSATSGTYEQYF.

This sequence joins TRBV15 and TRBJ1-4, with TRBD1 identical over 9 bases. Losses at the gene ends were 3 bases for V and 3 bases for J; bases not matched to a gene: 2. CDR1 and CDR2 (germline): LNHNV, YYDKDF (reference sequence). This CDR3 spans 15 amino acids. CDR3: CATSSGTGPNEKLFF. The DNA for the CDR3 is TGTGCCACCAGCAGCGGGACAGGGCCTAATGAAAAACTGTTTTTT.

The CDR3 DNA follows: TGCGCCAGCAGGCAGTGGACAGCCGACAACTATGGCTACACCTTC. Translated, it gives CASRQWTADNYGYTF. This rearrangement joins TRBV5-1 to TRBJ1-2; maybe TRBD1 (6 bases). Trimming cost V 5 bases and J 2 bases, with 16 bases left between them. The CDR3 runs to 15 residues. Germline CDR1 reads SGHRS; CDR2 reads YFSETQ.

The rearrangement links TRBV6-2 or TRBV6-3 to TRBJ2-7; D is possibly TRBD1 (6 bases). Germline-derived CDR1 and CDR2 are MNHEY and SVGEGT. Deletions cut 4 bases from V and 0 bases from J, with 16 bases between. The CDR3 extends over 16 amino acids. This CDR3 reads CASSFKGHTLSYEQYF. CDR3 coding DNA: TGTGCCAGCAGTTTCAAGGGACACACCCTCTCCTACGAGCAGTACTTC.

The chain links TRBV2 to TRBJ2-3; 12 bases are shared with TRBD2. With 9 bases clipped from V and 2 bases from J, the junction kept 6 bases outside the gene matches. The length of the CDR3 is 15 residues. Per the germline V gene, CDR1 is SNHLY and CDR2 is FYNNEI. The CDR3 DNA is TGTGCCAGTCTCCTAGCGGGGGGGAACACAGATACGCAGTATTTT. As protein: CASLLAGGNTDTQYF.